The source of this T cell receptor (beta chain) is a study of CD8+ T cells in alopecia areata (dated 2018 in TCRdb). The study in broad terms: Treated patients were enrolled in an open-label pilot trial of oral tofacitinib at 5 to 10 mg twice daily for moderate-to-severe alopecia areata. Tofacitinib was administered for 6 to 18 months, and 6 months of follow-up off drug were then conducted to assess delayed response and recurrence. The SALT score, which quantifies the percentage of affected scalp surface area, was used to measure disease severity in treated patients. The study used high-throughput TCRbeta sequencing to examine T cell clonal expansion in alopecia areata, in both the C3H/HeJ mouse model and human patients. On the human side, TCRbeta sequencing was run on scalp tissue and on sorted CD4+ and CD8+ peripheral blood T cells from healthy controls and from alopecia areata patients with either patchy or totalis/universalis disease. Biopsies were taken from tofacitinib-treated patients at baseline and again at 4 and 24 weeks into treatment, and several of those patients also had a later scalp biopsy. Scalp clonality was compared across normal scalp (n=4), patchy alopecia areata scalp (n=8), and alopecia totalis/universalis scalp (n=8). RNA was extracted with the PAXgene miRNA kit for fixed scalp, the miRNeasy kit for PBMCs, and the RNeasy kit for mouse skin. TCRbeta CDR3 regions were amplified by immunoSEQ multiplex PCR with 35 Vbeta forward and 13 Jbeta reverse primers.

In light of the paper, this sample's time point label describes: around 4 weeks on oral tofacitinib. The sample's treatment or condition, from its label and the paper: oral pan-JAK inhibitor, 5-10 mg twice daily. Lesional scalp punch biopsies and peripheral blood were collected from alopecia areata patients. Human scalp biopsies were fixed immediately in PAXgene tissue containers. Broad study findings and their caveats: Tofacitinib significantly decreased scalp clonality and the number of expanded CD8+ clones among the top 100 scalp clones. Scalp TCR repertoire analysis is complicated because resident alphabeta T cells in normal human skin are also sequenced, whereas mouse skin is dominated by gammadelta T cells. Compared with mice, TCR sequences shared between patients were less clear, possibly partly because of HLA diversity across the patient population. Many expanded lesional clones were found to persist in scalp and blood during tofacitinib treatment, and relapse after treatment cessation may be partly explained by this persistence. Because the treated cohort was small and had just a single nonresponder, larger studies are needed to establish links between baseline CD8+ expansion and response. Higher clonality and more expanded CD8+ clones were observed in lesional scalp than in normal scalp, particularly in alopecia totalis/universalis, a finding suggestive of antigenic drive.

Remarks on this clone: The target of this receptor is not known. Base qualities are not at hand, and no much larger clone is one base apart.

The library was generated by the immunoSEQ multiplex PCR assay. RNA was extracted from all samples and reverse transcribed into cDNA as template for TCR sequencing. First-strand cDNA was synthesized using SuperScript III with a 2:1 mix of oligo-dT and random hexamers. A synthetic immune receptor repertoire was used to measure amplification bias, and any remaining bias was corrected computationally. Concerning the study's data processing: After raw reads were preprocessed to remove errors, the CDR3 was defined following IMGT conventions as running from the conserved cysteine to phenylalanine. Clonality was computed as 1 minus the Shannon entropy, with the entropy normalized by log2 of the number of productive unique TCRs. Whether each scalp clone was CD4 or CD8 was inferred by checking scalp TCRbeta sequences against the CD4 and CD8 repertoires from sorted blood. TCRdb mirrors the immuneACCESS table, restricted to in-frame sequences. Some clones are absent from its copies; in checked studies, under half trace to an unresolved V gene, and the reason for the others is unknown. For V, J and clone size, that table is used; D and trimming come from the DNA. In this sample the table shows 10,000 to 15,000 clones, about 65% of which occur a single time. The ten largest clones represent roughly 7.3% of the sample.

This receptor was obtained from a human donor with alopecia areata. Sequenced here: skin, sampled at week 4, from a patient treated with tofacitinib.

CDR3 reads: CSVEPGRETNTEAFF. The sequenced DNA: TGCAGCGTTGAACCAGGTCGGGAGACCAACACTGAAGCTTTCTTT. The chain uses TRBV29-1 and TRBJ1-1; the D gene assignment is ambiguous. The CDR3 starts with the cysteine, ends with the phenylalanine, and has 15 residues. Only the CDR3 portion is preserved as DNA: 45 bases, with reading frame beginning at the first base. Based on the germline V gene, the CDR1 and CDR2 sequences are SQVTM and ANQGSEA. V loses 2 bases of germline sequence and J loses 2 bases, and the interval between the two ends is 15 bases.